Following are 24 T cell receptor beta chains from one sample sequenced in a study of vaccination and CD4 T cells after COVID-19. TCRdb reprocessed the PCR reads with MiXCR, giving one entry per CDR3 protein. The data hold just over 20,000 distinct CDR3 sequences, with roughly three fifths observed a single time. The material sequenced was CD4+ T cells from blood, taken before SARS-CoV-2 vaccination. Receptor source: a human donor who had recovered from COVID-19.

The sample holds a few counts of this clonotype. The CDR3 DNA sequence: TGTGCCATCAGTGAGTCACACAATTTAAACACCGGGGAGCTGTTTTTT. It translates to CAISESHNLNTGELFF. The genes are TRBV10-3 and TRBJ2-2; D unresolved. V was cut by 0 bases and J by 2 bases, with 10 bases left in between. Germline V gene data show CDR1 as ENHRY and CDR2 as SYGVKD. The CDR3 runs 16 residues.

V gene TRBV20-1 combines with J gene TRBJ1-3; 7 nucleotides align to TRBD1. CDR3 length: 19 amino acids. Germline loops: CDR1 DFQATT, CDR2 SNEGSKA (reference sequence). V trimming: 4 bases; J trimming: 0 bases; junction bases outside the gene matches: 18. CDR3 bases: TGCAGTGCTAAGAGACCGGGACAGACTCCTCCGTACTCTGGAAACACCATATATTTT. Residues: CSAKRPGQTPPYSGNTIYF.

V and J are TRBV27 and TRBJ1-2; 7 bases line up with TRBD1. This CDR3 is built from 13 residues. From germline, CDR1 is MNHEY and CDR2 SMNVEV (reference sequence). V lost 4 bases to trimming and J lost 1 base; unmatched junction nucleotides: 0. The CDR3: CASSYRGNYGYTF. CDR3 nucleotide sequence: TGTGCCAGCAGTTACAGGGGTAACTATGGCTACACCTTC.

This clonotype appeared a single time. The chain recombines TRBV7-2 with TRBJ2-1, with 10 nucleotides matching TRBD1. Trimming at V came to 8 bases and at J to 4 bases, leaving 14 bases not matched to a gene. CDR3 length: 17 residues. Germline V gives CDR1 SGHTA, CDR2 FQGNSA. The CDR3 nucleotides are TGTGCCAGCCGGTCTGGGGACAGGGGAGTGGGGTACAATGAGCAGTTCTTC. Translation: CASRSGDRGVGYNEQFF.

This chain links TRBV28 with TRBJ2-7; TRBD2 matches at 7 bases. The CDR3 is made up of 15 amino acids. V shed 8 bases, J shed 1 base, and the junction held 11 bases outside the gene matches. Germline values: CDR1 MDHEN, CDR2 SYDVKM. The CDR3 here is CASGPGGRASYEQYF. The CDR3 nucleotides are TGTGCCAGCGGACCAGGAGGGAGGGCGTCCTACGAGCAGTACTTC.

The CDR3 DNA reads as TGTGCCAGCATTAGAGGGGGCGGGTACTATGGCTACACCTTC. Translated: CASIRGGGYYGYTF. J is TRBJ1-2 and V is TRBV28; 7 nucleotides align to TRBD1. The CDR3 runs to 14 residues. V gave up 7 bases and J gave up 3 bases; unmatched junction bases: 8. CDR1 MDHEN and CDR2 SYDVKM come from the germline V gene.

This clonotype was counted only a few times. This chain links TRBV7-2 with TRBJ2-7, with 12 bases matching TRBD2. The V gene end was trimmed by 0 bases and the J gene end by 7 bases; junction bases not matched to a gene: 13. This CDR3 spans 18 amino acids. From germline, CDR1 is SGHTA and CDR2 FQGNSA. The CDR3 here is CASSLAMGLAGIMGEQYF. DNA of the CDR3: TGTGCCAGCAGCTTAGCGATGGGACTAGCGGGTATCATGGGTGAGCAGTACTTC.

The V call is TRBV19, the J call TRBJ2-5; 10 positions agree with TRBD2. This CDR3 contains 16 residues. Germline values: CDR1 LNHDA, CDR2 SQIVND (reference sequence). After removal of 3 bases from V and 4 bases from J, the junction contained 8 bases not matched to a gene. The CDR3: CASSMASGSSGETQYF. CDR3 bases: TGTGCCAGTAGTATGGCTAGCGGGAGTAGTGGAGAGACCCAGTACTTC. The full variable domain, in which reference TRBV19 and TRBJ2-5 provide the parts outside the CDR3, is DGGITQSPKYLFRKEGQNVTLSCEQNLNHDAMYWYRQDPGQGLRLIYYSQIVNDFQKGDIAEGYSVSREKKESFPLTVTSAQKNPTAFYLCASSMASGSSGETQYFGPGTRLLVL.

This clonotype came up a few times. The rearrangement links TRBV7-2 to TRBJ1-1; D gene unclear. The germline V gene has CDR1 SGHTA and CDR2 FQGNSA. The CDR3 covers 13 residues. The ends were cut back, 5 bases at V and 4 bases at J, with 11 bases in the middle. The CDR3 DNA reads as TGTGCCAGCAGCCCCCGACAAGTCACTGAAGCTTTCTTT. It yields the protein CASSPRQVTEAFF.

The chain joins TRBV28 to TRBJ1-1, with D maybe TRBD1 (5 bases). Germline CDR1 is MDHEN and CDR2 is SYDVKM. The CDR3 consists of 13 residues. V was trimmed by 3 bases and J by 6 bases, leaving 11 bases between them. CDR3 residues: CASSFYNRPEAFF. Written as DNA, the CDR3 is TGTGCCAGCAGTTTTTATAACAGGCCTGAAGCTTTCTTT.

This chain connects TRBV7-8 to TRBJ2-5, with TRBD2 matching 7 bases. J lost 1 base, V lost 4 bases, and 3 bases had no gene match. The germline V gene encodes CDR1 SGHVS and CDR2 FQNEAQ. This CDR3 region has 14 residues. CDR3 sequence: CASSYRTSQETQYF. The DNA of the CDR3 is TGTGCCAGCAGCTATCGGACTAGCCAAGAGACCCAGTACTTC.

The chain uses TRBV6-1 and TRBJ2-7; tentatively, D is TRBD1 (6 bases). The CDR3 loop spans 14 amino acids. Looked up from germline, CDR1 is MNHNS and CDR2 is SASEGT. V was shortened by 6 bases and J by 0 bases, with 12 bases between the two germline ends. Here the CDR3 reads CASRPDSSSYEQYF. DNA of the CDR3: TGTGCCAGCAGGCCGGACAGCAGCTCCTACGAGCAGTACTTC.

The chain has TRBV7-2 and TRBJ2-3; 8 positions agree with TRBD2. The trim removed 2 bases at V and 5 bases at J, leaving 3 bases unmatched. CDR1 is SGHTA, CDR2 FQGNSA, per germline. This CDR3 has 14 residues. The CDR3 loop is CASSLRLAGDTQYF. CDR3 in DNA: TGTGCCAGCAGCTTACGTCTAGCGGGAGATACGCAGTATTTT. Combining the CDR3 with reference TRBV7-2 and TRBJ2-3 gives the whole variable domain GAGVSQSPSNKVTEKGKDVELRCDPISGHTALYWYRQSLGQGLEFLIYFQGNSAPDKSGLPSDRFSAERTGGSVSTLTIQRTQQEDSAVYLCASSLRLAGDTQYFGPGTRLTVL.

The chain links TRBV2 to TRBJ1-5; no definite D call. Germline V gives CDR1 SNHLY, CDR2 FYNNEI. The CDR3 is 13 residues long. The V and J ends lost 8 bases and 4 bases respectively, with 12 bases between them. Written as DNA, the CDR3 is TGTGCCAGCTCACCAGGTATTAATCAGCCCCAGCATTTT. This sequence encodes CASSPGINQPQHF. Using reference TRBV2 and TRBJ1-5 for the parts outside the CDR3, the full variable domain is EPEVTQTPSHQVTQMGQEVILRCVPISNHLYFYWYRQILGQKVEFLVSFYNNEISEKSEIFDDQFSVERPDGSNFTLKIRSTKLEDSAMYFCASSPGINQPQHFGDGTRLSIL.

This clonotype was counted between two and nine times. The chain has TRBV6-1 and TRBJ1-2, with TRBD1 as a possible D gene (6 bases). The CDR3 spans 14 residues. In germline, CDR1 is MNHNS, CDR2 SASEGT. V was trimmed by 7 bases and J by 7 bases, leaving 19 bases between them. The CDR3 nucleotides read TGTGCCAGCATCTCTCTCGGGGGCGGGAGTGGCTACACCTTC. Translated: CASISLGGGSGYTF.

The gene calls are TRBV27 and TRBJ1-1; D is uncertain. V lost 5 bases to trimming and J lost 1 base, with 8 bases between them. Germline V gene lookup returns CDR1 MNHEY and CDR2 SMNVEV (reference sequence). The CDR3 sequence is 13 residues long. The CDR3 loop is CASSLYRNTEAFF. The DNA for the CDR3 is TGTGCCAGCAGTCTGTACAGGAACACTGAAGCTTTCTTT.

V usage is TRBV20-1 and J usage is TRBJ1-1; D gene ambiguous. The CDR3 spans 11 residues. V lost 8 bases, J lost 2 bases, and 9 bases lay in between. Germline-derived CDR1 and CDR2 are DFQATT and SNEGSKA (reference sequence). CDR3 region: CSPLLNTEAFF. The CDR3 DNA follows: TGCAGTCCGTTACTTAACACTGAAGCTTTCTTT.

The chain carries TRBV11-2 and TRBJ2-1, with 8 nucleotides matching TRBD2. The CDR3 loop spans 20 amino acids. J gave up 3 bases and V 2 bases, and 18 bases lay outside the gene matches. Germline CDR1 is SGHAT and CDR2 is FQNNGV. DNA for the CDR3: TGTGCCAGCAGCTTAAGTTTAACTAGCGGATTGCTCGGGAGCTACAATGAGCAGTTCTTC. This codes for CASSLSLTSGLLGSYNEQFF.

This clonotype was counted a few times. The CDR3 DNA reads TGCAGCGTTGGACAGGGAACGGTCGGCTACACCTTC. Its translation is CSVGQGTVGYTF. The chain has TRBV29-1 and TRBJ1-2; 7 nucleotides match TRBD1. The germline CDR1 and CDR2 sequences are SQVTM and ANQGSEA. CDR3 size: 12 residues. J gave up 8 bases and V 4 bases, and 7 bases lay outside the gene matches.

V is TRBV5-1 and J is TRBJ1-1; D gene ambiguous. Germline V gene sequence: CDR1 SGHRS, CDR2 YFSETQ. Deletions cut 0 bases from V and 1 base from J, with 7 bases between. This CDR3 is built from 14 residues. CDR3 nucleotides: TGCGCCAGCAGCTTGGCCGGGGAGAACACTGAAGCTTTCTTT. Residues: CASSLAGENTEAFF. The variable domain in full, with the rest retrieved from reference TRBV5-1 and TRBJ1-1, is KAGVTQTPRYLIKTRGQQVTLSCSPISGHRSVSWYQQTPGQGLQFLFEYFSETQRNKGNFPGRFSGRQFSNSRSEMNVSTLELGDSALYLCASSLAGENTEAFFGQGTRLTVV.

The chain joins TRBV20-1 to TRBJ2-2; tentative D call: TRBD1 (5 bases). Germline V gene sequence: CDR1 DFQATT, CDR2 SNEGSKA (reference sequence). The V and J ends lost 2 bases and 2 bases respectively, with 12 bases between them. This CDR3 contains 15 residues. The CDR3 here is CSARRQISNTGELFF. The CDR3 DNA reads as TGCAGTGCTAGAAGACAGATATCAAACACCGGGGAGCTGTTTTTT.

The CDR3 DNA is TGTGCCAGCAGTCGCGACGGTGATGGCTACACCTTC. This translates into CASSRDGDGYTF. The chain links TRBV12-3 or TRBV12-4 to TRBJ1-2; D is undetermined. This CDR3 spans 12 amino acids. Trimming removed 5 bases from V and 6 bases from J, with 10 bases in between.

This clonotype has a handful of counts. The gene calls are TRBV11-3 and TRBJ2-5, with D perhaps TRBD2 (5 bases). The CDR3 is made up of 13 amino acids. The germline V gene encodes CDR1 SGHNT and CDR2 YENEEA. V shed 0 bases and J shed 5 bases, with 7 bases lying between them. DNA of the CDR3: TGTGCCAGCAGCTTAGATCCGGGGGAGACCCAGTACTTC. It codes for CASSLDPGETQYF.

The gene calls are TRBV7-2 and TRBJ1-2; perhaps TRBD1 as D (5 bases). From germline, CDR1 is SGHTA and CDR2 FQGNSA. The ends were cut back, 1 base at V and 4 bases at J, with 19 bases in the middle. The CDR3 length is 17 residues. CDR3 amino acids: CASSLDPNQGAVYGYTF. For the CDR3, the DNA is TGTGCCAGCAGCTTAGACCCGAACCAGGGAGCGGTCTATGGCTACACCTTC.